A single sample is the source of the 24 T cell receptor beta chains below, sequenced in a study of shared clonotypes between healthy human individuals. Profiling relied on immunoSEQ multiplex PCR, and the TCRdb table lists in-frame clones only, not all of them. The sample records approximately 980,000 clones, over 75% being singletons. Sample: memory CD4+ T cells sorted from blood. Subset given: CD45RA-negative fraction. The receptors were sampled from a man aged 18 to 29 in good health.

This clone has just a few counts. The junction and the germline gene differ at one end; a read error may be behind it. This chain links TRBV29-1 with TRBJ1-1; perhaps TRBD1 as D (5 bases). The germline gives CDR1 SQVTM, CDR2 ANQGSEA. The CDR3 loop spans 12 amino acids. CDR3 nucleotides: TGCAGCGTCGAAGGACAGAACACTGAAGCTTTCTTT. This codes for CSVEGQNTEAFF.

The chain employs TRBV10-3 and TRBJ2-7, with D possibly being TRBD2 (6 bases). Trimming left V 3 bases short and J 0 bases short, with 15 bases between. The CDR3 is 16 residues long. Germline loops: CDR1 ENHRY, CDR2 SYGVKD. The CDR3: CAISDGGATSSYEQYF. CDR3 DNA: TGTGCCATCAGTGACGGCGGGGCTACTAGCTCCTACGAGCAGTACTTC.

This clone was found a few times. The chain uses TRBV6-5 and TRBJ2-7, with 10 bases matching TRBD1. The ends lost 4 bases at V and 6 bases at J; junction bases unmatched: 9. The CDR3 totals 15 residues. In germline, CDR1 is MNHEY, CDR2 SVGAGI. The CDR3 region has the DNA TGTGCCAGCAGTTCCCCGGGACAGGGGCCCGGCGAGCAGTACTTC. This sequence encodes CASSSPGQGPGEQYF.

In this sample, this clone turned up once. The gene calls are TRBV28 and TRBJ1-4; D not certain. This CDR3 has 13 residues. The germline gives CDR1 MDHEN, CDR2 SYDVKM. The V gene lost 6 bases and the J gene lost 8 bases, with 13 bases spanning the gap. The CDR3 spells CASSPPAGEKLFF. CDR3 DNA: TGTGCCAGCAGCCCACCCGCGGGGGAAAAACTGTTTTTT. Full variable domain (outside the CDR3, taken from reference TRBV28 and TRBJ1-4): DVKVTQSSRYLVKRTGEKVFLECVQDMDHENMFWYRQDPGLGLRLIYFSYDVKMKEKGDIPEGYSVSREKKERFSLILESASTNQTSMYLCASSPPAGEKLFFGSGTQLSVL.

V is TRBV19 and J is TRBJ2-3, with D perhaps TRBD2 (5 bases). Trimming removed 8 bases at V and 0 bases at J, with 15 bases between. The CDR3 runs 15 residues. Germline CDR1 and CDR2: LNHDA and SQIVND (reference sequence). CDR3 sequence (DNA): TGTGCCAGTGGTCTCACTAGTCTAAGCACAGATACGCAGTATTTT. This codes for CASGLTSLSTDTQYF.

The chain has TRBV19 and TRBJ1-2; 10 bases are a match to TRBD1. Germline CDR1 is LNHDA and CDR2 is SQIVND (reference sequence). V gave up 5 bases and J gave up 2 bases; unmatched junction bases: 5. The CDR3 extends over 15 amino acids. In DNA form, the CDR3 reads TGTGCCAGTAGTCTGACAGGGGGCGGAAACTATGGCTACACCTTC. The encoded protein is CASSLTGGGNYGYTF.

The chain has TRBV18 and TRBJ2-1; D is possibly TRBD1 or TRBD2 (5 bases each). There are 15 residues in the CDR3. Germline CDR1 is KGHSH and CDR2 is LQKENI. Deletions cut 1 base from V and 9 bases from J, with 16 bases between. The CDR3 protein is CASSPLVGERGEQFF. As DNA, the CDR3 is TGTGCCAGCTCACCACTGGTCGGAGAGAGGGGTGAGCAGTTCTTC.

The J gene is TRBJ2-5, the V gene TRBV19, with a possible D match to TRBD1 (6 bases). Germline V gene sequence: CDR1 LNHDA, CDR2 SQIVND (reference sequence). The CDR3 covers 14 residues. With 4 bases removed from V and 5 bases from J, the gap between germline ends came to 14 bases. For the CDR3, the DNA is TGTGCCAGTAGTAGTCGACAGGTTGCGGAGACCCAGTACTTC. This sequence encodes CASSSRQVAETQYF.

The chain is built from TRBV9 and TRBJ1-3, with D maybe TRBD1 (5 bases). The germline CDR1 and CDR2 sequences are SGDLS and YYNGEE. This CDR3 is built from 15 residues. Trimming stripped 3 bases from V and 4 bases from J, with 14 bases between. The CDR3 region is CASSAPGTLGNTIYF. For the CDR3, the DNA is TGTGCCAGCAGCGCCCCCGGGACGCTCGGAAACACCATATATTTT.

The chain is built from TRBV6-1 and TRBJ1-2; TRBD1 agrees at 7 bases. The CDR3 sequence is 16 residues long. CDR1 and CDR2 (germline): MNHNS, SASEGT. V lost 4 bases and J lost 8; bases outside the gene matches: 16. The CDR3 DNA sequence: TGTGCCAGCAGTGCGGACAGGACCATAATCCCCGTCGGCTACACCTTC. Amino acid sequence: CASSADRTIIPVGYTF.

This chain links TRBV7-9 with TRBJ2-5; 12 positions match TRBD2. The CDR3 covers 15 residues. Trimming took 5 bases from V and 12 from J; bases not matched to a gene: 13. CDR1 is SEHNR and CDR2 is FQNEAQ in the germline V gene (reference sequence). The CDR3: CASSPELAGGFQEYF. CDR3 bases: TGTGCCAGCAGCCCTGAACTAGCGGGGGGCTTCCAGGAGTACTTC.

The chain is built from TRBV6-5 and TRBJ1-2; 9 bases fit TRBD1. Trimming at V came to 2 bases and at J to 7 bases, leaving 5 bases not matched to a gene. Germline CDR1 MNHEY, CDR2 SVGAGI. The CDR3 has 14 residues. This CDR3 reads CASSYIGTGSGYTF. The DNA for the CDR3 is TGTGCCAGCAGTTACATCGGGACAGGGTCTGGCTACACCTTC.

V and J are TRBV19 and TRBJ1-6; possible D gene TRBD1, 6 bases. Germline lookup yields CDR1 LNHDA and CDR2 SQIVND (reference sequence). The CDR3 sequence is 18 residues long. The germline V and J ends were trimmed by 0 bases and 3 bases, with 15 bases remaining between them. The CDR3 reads CASSIDLTGLLYNSPLHF. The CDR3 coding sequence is TGTGCCAGTAGTATAGACCTTACAGGGCTTCTCTATAATTCACCCCTCCACTTT. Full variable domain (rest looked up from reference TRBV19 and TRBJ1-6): DGGITQSPKYLFRKEGQNVTLSCEQNLNHDAMYWYRQDPGQGLRLIYYSQIVNDFQKGDIAEGYSVSREKKESFPLTVTSAQKNPTAFYLCASSIDLTGLLYNSPLHFGNGTRLTVT.

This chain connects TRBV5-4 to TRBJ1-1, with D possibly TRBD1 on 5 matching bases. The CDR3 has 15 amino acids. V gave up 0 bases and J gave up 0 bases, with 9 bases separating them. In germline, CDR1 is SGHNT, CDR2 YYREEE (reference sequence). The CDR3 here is CASSLAGALNTEAFF. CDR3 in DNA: TGTGCCAGCAGCTTGGCCGGGGCTTTGAACACTGAAGCTTTCTTT. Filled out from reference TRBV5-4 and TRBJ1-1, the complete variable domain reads ETGVTQSPTHLIKTRGQQVTLRCSSQSGHNTVSWYQQALGQGPQFIFQYYREEENGRGNFPPRFSGLQFPNYSSELNVNALELDDSALYLCASSLAGALNTEAFFGQGTRLTVV.

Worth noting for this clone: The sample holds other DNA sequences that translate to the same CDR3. The CDR3 DNA is TGTGCCAGCAGTCCGACTTCCTACGAGCAGTACTTC. Translated, it gives CASSPTSYEQYF. The V and J genes are TRBV6-5 and TRBJ2-7; D not resolved. The germline gives CDR1 MNHEY, CDR2 SVGAGI. This CDR3 has 12 residues. V was clipped by 5 bases and J by 1 base, with 6 bases between them.

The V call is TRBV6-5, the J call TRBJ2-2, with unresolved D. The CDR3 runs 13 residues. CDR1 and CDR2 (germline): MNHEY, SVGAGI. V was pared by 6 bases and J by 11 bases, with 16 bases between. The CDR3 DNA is TGTGCCAGCAGAACAACCCACGCCGATGAGCTGTTTTTT. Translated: CASRTTHADELFF.

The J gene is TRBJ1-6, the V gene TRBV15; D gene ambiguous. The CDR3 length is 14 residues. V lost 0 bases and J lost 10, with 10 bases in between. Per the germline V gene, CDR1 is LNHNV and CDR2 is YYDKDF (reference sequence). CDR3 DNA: TGTGCCACCAGCAGAGACCGTTCCTCGTCACCCCTCCACTTT. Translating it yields CATSRDRSSSPLHF.

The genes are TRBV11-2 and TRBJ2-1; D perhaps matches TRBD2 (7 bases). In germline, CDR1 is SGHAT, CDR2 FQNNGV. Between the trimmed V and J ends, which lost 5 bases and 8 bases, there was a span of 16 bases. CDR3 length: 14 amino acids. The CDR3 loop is CASSQRGGGYEQFF. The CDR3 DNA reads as TGTGCCAGCAGCCAGAGAGGGGGGGGTTATGAGCAGTTCTTC.

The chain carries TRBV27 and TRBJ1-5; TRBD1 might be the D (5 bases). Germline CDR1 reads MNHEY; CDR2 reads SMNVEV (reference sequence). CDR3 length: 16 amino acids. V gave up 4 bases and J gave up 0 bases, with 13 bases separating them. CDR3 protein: CASSSRSDSSNQPQHF. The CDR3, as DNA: TGTGCCAGCAGTTCCAGATCCGACAGTAGCAATCAGCCCCAGCATTTT.

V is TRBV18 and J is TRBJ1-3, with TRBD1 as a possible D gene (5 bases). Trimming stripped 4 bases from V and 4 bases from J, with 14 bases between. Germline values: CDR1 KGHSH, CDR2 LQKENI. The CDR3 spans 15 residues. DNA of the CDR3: TGTGCCAGCTCACGAGTAGACAGTGGCGGAAACACCATATATTTT. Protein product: CASSRVDSGGNTIYF.

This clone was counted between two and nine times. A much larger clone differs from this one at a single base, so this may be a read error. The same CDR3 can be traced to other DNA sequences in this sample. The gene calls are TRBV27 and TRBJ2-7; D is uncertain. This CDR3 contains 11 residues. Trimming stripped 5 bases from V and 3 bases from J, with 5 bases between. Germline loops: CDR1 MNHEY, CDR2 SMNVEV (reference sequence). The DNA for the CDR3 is TGTGCCAGCAGTAATTTCTACGAGCAGTACTTC. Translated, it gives CASSNFYEQYF.

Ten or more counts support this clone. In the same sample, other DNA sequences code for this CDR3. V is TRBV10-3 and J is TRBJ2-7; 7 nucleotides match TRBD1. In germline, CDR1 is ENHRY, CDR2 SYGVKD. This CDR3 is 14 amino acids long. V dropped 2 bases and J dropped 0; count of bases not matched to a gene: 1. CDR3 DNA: TGTGCCATCAGTGAGAACAGGGGCTCCTACGAGCAGTACTTC. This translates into CAISENRGSYEQYF.

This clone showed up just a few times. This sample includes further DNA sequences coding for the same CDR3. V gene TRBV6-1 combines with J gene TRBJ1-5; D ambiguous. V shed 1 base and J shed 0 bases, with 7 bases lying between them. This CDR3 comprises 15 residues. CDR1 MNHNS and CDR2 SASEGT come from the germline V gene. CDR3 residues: CASSEGTDSNQPQHF. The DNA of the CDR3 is TGTGCCAGCAGTGAAGGAACGGATAGCAATCAGCCCCAGCATTTT.

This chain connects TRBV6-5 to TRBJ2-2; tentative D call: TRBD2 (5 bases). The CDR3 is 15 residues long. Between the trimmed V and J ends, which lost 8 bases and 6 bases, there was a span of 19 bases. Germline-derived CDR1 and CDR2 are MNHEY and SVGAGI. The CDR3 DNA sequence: TGTGCCAGCGGTCCTTTGGGGAGTTTCTCCGGGGAGCTGTTTTTT. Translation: CASGPLGSFSGELFF.